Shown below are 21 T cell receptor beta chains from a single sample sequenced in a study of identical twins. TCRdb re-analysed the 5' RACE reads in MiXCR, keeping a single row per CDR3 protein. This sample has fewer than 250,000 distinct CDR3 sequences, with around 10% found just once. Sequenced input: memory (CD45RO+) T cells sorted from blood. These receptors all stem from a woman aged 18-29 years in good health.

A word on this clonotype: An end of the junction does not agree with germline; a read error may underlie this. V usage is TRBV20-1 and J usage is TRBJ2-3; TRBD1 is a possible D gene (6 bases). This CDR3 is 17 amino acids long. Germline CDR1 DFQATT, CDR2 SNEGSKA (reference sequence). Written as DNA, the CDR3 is TGCTGTGCTAGAGATCCTCGTGGGCAGGGGAGCACAGATACGCAGTATTTT. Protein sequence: CCARDPRGQGSTDTQYF.

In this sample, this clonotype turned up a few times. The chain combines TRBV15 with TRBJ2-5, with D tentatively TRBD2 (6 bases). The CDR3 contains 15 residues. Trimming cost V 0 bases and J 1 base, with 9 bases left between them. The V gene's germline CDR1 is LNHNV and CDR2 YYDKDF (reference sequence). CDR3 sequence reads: CATSRDIGGQETQYF. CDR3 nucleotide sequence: TGTGCCACCAGCAGAGATATCGGGGGCCAAGAGACCCAGTACTTC.

The DNA for the CDR3 is TGTGCCAGCAGCCGATCTAGCGGGAGCGTGTACAATGAGCAGTTCTTC. It specifies CASSRSSGSVYNEQFF. The chain carries TRBV14 and TRBJ2-1, with 10 positions matching TRBD2. J gave up 4 bases and V 4 bases, and 7 bases lay outside the gene matches. Germline CDR1 and CDR2: SGHDN and FVKESK. This CDR3 region has 16 residues.

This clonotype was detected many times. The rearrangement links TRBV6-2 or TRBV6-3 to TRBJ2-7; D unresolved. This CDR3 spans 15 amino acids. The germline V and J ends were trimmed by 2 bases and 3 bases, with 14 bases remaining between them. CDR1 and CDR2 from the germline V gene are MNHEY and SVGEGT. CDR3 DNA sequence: TGTGCCAGCAGTTACGTGTCAAGGGTGGACTACGAGCAGTACTTC. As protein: CASSYVSRVDYEQYF.

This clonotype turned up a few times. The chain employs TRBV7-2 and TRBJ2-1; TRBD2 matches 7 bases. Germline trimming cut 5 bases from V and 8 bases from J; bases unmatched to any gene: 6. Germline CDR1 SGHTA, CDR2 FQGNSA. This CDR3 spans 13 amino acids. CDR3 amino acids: CASSPTRGDEQFF. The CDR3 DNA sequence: TGTGCCAGCAGCCCCACTCGGGGGGATGAGCAGTTCTTC.

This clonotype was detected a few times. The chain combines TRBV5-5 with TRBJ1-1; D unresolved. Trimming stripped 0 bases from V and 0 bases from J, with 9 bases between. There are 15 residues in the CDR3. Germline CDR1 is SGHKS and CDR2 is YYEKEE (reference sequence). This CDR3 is CASSLAYRMNTEAFF. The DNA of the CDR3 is TGTGCCAGCAGCTTGGCGTACAGAATGAACACTGAAGCTTTCTTT.

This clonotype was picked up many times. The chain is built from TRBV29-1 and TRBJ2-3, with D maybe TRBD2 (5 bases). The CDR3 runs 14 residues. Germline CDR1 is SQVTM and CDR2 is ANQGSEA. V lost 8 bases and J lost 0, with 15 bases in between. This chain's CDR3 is CSSARGSSTDTQYF. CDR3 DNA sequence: TGCAGCTCCGCTCGAGGGTCCAGCACAGATACGCAGTATTTT.

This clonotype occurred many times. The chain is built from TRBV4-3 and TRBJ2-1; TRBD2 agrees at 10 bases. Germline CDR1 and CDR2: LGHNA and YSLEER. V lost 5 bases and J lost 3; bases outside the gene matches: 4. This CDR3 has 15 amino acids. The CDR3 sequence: CASSTTSGDYNEQFF. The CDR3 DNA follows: TGCGCCAGCAGCACAACTAGCGGGGACTACAATGAGCAGTTCTTC.

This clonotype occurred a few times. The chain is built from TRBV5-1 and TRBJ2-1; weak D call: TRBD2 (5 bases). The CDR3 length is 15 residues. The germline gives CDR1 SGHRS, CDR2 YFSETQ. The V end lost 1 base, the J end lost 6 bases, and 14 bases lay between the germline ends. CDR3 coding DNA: TGCGCCAGCAGCTTGTTGCGGGCCCCCACCAATGAGCAGTTCTTC. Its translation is CASSLLRAPTNEQFF.

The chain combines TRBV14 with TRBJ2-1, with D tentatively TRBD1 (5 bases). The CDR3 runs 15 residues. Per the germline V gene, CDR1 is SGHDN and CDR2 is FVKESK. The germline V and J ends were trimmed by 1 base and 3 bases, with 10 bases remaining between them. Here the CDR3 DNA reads TGTGCCAGCAGCCAAGGGGGCCTGGACTACAATGAGCAGTTCTTC. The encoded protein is CASSQGGLDYNEQFF. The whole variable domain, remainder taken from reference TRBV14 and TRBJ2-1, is EAGVTQFPSHSVIEKGQTVTLRCDPISGHDNLYWYRRVMGKEIKFLLHFVKESKQDESGMPNNRFLAERTGGTYSTLKVQPAELEDSGVYFCASSQGGLDYNEQFFGPGTRLTVL.

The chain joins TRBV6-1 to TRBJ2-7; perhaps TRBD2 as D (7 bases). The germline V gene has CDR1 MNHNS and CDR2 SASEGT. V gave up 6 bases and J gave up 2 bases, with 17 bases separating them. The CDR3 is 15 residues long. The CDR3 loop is CASSTKGGIPYEQYF. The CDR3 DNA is TGTGCCAGCAGCACCAAGGGGGGGATCCCCTACGAGCAGTACTTC.

The CDR3 reads CASSPGLAGAHEQFF. In DNA form, the CDR3 reads TGTGCCAGCTCTCCTGGACTAGCGGGAGCCCATGAGCAGTTCTTC. The chain is built from TRBV18 and TRBJ2-1; 13 bases match TRBD2. Germline V gene data show CDR1 as KGHSH and CDR2 as LQKENI. The CDR3 loop spans 15 amino acids. The V and J ends lost 6 bases and 8 bases, in that order; junction bases with no gene match: 7.

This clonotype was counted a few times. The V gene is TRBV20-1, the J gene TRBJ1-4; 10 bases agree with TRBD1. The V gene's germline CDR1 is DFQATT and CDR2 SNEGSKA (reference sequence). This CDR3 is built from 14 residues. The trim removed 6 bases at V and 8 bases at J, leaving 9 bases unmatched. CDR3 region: CSAVSGTGDEKLFF. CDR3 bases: TGCAGTGCGGTTTCCGGGACAGGGGACGAAAAACTGTTTTTT.

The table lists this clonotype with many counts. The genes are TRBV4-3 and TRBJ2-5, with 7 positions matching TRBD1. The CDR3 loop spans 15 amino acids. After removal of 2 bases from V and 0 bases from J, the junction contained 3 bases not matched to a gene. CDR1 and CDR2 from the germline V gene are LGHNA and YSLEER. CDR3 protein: CASSQRQGYQETQYF. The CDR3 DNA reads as TGCGCCAGCAGCCAACGACAGGGATACCAAGAGACCCAGTACTTC.

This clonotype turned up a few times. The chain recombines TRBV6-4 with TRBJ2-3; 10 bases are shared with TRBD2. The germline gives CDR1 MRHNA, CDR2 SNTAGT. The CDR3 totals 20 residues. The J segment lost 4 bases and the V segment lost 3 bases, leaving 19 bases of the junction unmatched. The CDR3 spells CASSEVPAVAGGTGPDTQYF. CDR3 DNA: TGTGCCAGCAGTGAAGTCCCCGCGGTAGCGGGAGGTACCGGACCAGATACGCAGTATTTT.

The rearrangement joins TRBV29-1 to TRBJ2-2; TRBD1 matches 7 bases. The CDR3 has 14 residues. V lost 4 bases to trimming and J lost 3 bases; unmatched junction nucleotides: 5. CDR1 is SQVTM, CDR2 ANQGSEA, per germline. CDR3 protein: CSVVDRVDTGELFF. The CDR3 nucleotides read TGCAGCGTTGTCGACAGGGTAGACACCGGGGAGCTGTTTTTT.

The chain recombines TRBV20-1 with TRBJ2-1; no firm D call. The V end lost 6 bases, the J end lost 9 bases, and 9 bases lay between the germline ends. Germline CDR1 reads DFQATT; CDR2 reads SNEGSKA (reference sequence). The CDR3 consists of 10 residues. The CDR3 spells CSAIVSEQFF. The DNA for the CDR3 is TGCAGTGCGATAGTTAGTGAGCAGTTCTTC.

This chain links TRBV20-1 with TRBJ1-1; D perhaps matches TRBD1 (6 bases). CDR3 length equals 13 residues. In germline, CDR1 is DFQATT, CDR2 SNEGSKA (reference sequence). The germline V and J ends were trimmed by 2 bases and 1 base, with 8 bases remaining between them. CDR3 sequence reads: CSARTDRNTEAFF. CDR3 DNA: TGCAGTGCTAGAACGGACAGGAACACTGAAGCTTTCTTT.

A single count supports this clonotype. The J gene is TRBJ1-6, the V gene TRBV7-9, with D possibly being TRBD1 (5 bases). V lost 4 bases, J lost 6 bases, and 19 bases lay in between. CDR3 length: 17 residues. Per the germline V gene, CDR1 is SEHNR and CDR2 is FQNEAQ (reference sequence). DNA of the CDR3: TGTGCCAGCAGCTCTCTCCGGGGGAACGCGGGTAATTCACCCCTCCACTTT. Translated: CASSSLRGNAGNSPLHF.

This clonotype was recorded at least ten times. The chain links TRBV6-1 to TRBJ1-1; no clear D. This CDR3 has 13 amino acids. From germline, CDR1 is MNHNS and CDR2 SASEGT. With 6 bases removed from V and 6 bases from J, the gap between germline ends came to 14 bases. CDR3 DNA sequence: TGTGCCAGCAGACCGAAAGGTGATCCTGAAGCTTTCTTT. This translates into CASRPKGDPEAFF.

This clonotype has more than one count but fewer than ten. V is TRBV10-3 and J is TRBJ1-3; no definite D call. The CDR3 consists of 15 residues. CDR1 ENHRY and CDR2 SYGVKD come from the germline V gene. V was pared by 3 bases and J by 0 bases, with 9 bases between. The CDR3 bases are TGTGCCATCAGTGAAGGGCAGAACTCTGGAAACACCATATATTTT. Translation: CAISEGQNSGNTIYF.